A selection of T cell receptor beta chains follows, all from one sample in a study of shared clonotypes between healthy human individuals. This table comes from immunoSEQ multiplex PCR, and its TCRdb copy is limited to in-frame clones, with some not included. This repertoire shows around 2.5 million clones, roughly 93% found once; its top ten account for around 0.4%. The sequenced sample was naive CD4+ T cells from PBMCs. These receptors originate from a man younger than 30 in good health. Some clones in this sample may be carry-over from other donors' samples. Both conserved end residues are part of each CDR3. The D gene is left open where the match is weak. Not all rows give a size; the values are once, few, many and, for expanded clones, a class.

V gene,D gene,J gene,clone size,CDR3 DNA,CDR3 protein
TRBV27,-,TRBJ1-2,-,TGTGCCAGCAGACTCTCTACAGGGTTTGGCTATGGCTACACCTTC,CASRLSTGFGYGYTF
TRBV10-3,-,TRBJ1-1,-,TGTGCCATCGCGATGGGCTCGAACACTGAAGCTTTCTTT,CAIAMGSNTEAFF
TRBV5-1,-,TRBJ2-5,-,TGCGCCAGCAGCTTGGGTAGTTACGGGGAGACCCAGTACTTC,CASSLGSYGETQYF
TRBV5-1,TRBD1,TRBJ2-2,-,TGCGCCAGCAGCTTGGGCCCCGGGACAGGAGACACCGGGGAGCTGTTTTTT,CASSLGPGTGDTGELFF
TRBV11-2,-,TRBJ1-4,-,TGTGCCAGCAGCCCGGCGGGTGCGAGGACTAATGAAAAACTGTTTTTT,CASSPAGARTNEKLFF
TRBV15,-,TRBJ2-6,-,TGTGCCACCAGCAGAGTATGGCAGGGAAGCTCTGGGGCCAACGTCCTGACTTTC,CATSRVWQGSSGANVLTF
TRBV29-1,-,TRBJ2-7,once,TGCAGCGCTCAGGGGCAAGCCTACGAGCAGTACTTC,CSAQGQAYEQYF
TRBV4-2,-,TRBJ2-7,-,TGTGCCAGCAGCCATCCAGGACAGAGAGCTTACGAGCAGTACTTC,CASSHPGQRAYEQYF
TRBV6-1,-,TRBJ1-1,-,TGTGCCAGCAGTGAAGCGGGGGGTCCCCGGGCTGAAGCTTTCTTT,CASSEAGGPRAEAFF
TRBV5-1,TRBD2,TRBJ2-3,-,TGCGCCAGCAGCTTGGTAGCGGGGTACACAGATACGCAGTATTTT,CASSLVAGYTDTQYF
TRBV7-2,-,TRBJ1-2,-,TGTGCCAGCAGCTCTGATAACGCCTATGGCTACACCTTC,CASSSDNAYGYTF
TRBV7-2,-,TRBJ2-3,-,TGTGCCAGCAGCTTAGAGTCGCTCAGCACAGATACGCAGTATTTT,CASSLESLSTDTQYF
TRBV5-1,-,TRBJ2-2,-,TGCGCCAGCAGCCTGAAGGATTCGGCGGGGAACACCGGGGAGCTGTTTTTT,CASSLKDSAGNTGELFF
TRBV7-2,-,TRBJ2-7,-,TGTGCCAGCAGCTCCCCCCTATTCGAGCAGTACTTC,CASSSPLFEQYF
TRBV5-1,-,TRBJ2-7,-,TGCGCCAGCAGGTGGGGGAAGGGAGGCAACTCCTACGAGCAGTACTTC,CASRWGKGGNSYEQYF
TRBV4-1,-,TRBJ2-2,-,TGCGCCAGCAGCCTCTACGACACCGGGGAGCTGTTTTTT,CASSLYDTGELFF
TRBV7-6,-,TRBJ2-2,-,TGTGCCAGCAGCTTAAGGCCCCCCCCGTCAACCGGGGCCGGGGAGCTGTTTTTT,CASSLRPPPSTGAGELFF
TRBV9,TRBD1,TRBJ2-1,-,TGTGCCAGCAGCGTAGCTCAGGGGGTTGAGCAGTTCTTC,CASSVAQGVEQFF
TRBV11-2,-,TRBJ2-5,-,TGTGCCAGCAGCTTCGGGCTATCGGGGGAGACCCAGTACTTC,CASSFGLSGETQYF
TRBV2,-,TRBJ1-3,-,TGTGCCAGAGAGACAGATCTCAATGGAAACACCATATATTTT,CARETDLNGNTIYF
TRBV5-1,TRBD2,TRBJ2-1,-,TGCGCCAGCAGCTTGGGACTAGCGGGAGTTGATGAGCAGTTCTTC,CASSLGLAGVDEQFF
TRBV5-1,-,TRBJ2-7,-,TGCGCCAGCAGCTTGGCCCCGAGAGCCTACGAGCAGTACTTC,CASSLAPRAYEQYF
TRBV27,-,TRBJ1-6,-,TGTGCCAGCAGTTGGACGGTTAATTCACCCCTCCACTTT,CASSWTVNSPLHF
TRBV11-2,-,TRBJ2-2,once,TGTGCCAGCCGATACAGGGCGCGCACCGGGGAGCTGTTTTTT,CASRYRARTGELFF
TRBV14,-,TRBJ1-1,-,TGTGCCAGCAGCCAAGCTCAGGGCGGTAACACTGAAGCTTTCTTT,CASSQAQGGNTEAFF
TRBV6-6,-,TRBJ1-2,-,TGTGCCAGCAGTTCGGAGGCCTCGAATGGCTACACCTTC,CASSSEASNGYTF
TRBV5-1,TRBD2,TRBJ2-3,-,TGCGCCAGCAGCTTGGGACCCGGGAGGGCCACAGATACGCAGTATTTT,CASSLGPGRATDTQYF
TRBV4-3,TRBD1,TRBJ1-4,-,TGCGCCAGCAGCCAAAGACAGGGGAAGGAAAAACTGTTTTTT,CASSQRQGKEKLFF
TRBV18,TRBD1,TRBJ1-3,-,TGTGCCAGCTCGCAAGGACAGGGTTCCTCTGGAAACACCATATATTTT,CASSQGQGSSGNTIYF
TRBV11-3,TRBD1,TRBJ1-3,-,TGTGCCAGCAGCTGGACAGGCCTCTCTGGAAACACCATATATTTT,CASSWTGLSGNTIYF
TRBV30,TRBD2,TRBJ2-1,-,TGTGCCTGGAGCCCGGGGGGGAACGCCTACAATGAGCAGTTCTTC,CAWSPGGNAYNEQFF
TRBV28,-,TRBJ2-6,-,TGTGCCAGCAGTCTCTCGTTTTGGGGCTCTGGGGCCAACGTCCTGACTTTC,CASSLSFWGSGANVLTF
TRBV5-1,TRBD2,TRBJ2-1,-,TGCGCCAGCAGCTTGCGGGAGGGGTACAATGAGCAGTTCTTC,CASSLREGYNEQFF
TRBV5-4,TRBD1,TRBJ2-3,-,TGTGCCAGCAGCTTCGACAGGGCCACAGATACGCAGTATTTT,CASSFDRATDTQYF
TRBV5-4,TRBD2,TRBJ2-1,-,TGTGCCAGCAGCCGTCGGACTAGCGGGAGCTACAATGAGCAGTTCTTC,CASSRRTSGSYNEQFF
TRBV7-9,-,TRBJ1-5,-,TGTGCCAGCAGCTTAGAACTGGGACACCCTAGCAATCAGCCCCAGCATTTT,CASSLELGHPSNQPQHF
TRBV4-1,-,TRBJ2-7,-,TGCGCCAGCAGCCAAGGTTGGCTAGCTGGCCCCTACGAGCAGTACTTC,CASSQGWLAGPYEQYF
TRBV28,-,TRBJ2-7,once,TGTGCCTCGACCGGGCCAGGGTGGAACGAGCAGTACTTC,CASTGPGWNEQYF
TRBV18,TRBD1,TRBJ2-3,-,TGTGCCAGCGGACCTACAGGGGCTAGCACAGATACGCAGTATTTT,CASGPTGASTDTQYF
TRBV25-1,-,TRBJ2-7,once,TGTGCCAGCAGAGTCTGGAAGGAGGGAGTGGGATACGAGCAGTACTTC,CASRVWKEGVGYEQYF
TRBV15,TRBD2,TRBJ2-2,few,TGTGCCACCAGCAGAGTTAGCGGGAGGGTTCCCGGGGAGCTGTTTTTT,CATSRVSGRVPGELFF
TRBV29-1,-,TRBJ2-7,once,TGCAGCGCAACGGGGGCGGGTGGATCCTACGAGCAGTACTTC,CSATGAGGSYEQYF
TRBV6-5,-,TRBJ2-7,-,TGTGCCAGCAGTTACTTAGGACGGGAGCGGTACGAGCAGTACTTC,CASSYLGRERYEQYF
TRBV5-1,TRBD1,TRBJ2-7,-,TGCGCCAGCAGCCTAGGGACAGCCGGATCCTACGAGCAGTACTTC,CASSLGTAGSYEQYF